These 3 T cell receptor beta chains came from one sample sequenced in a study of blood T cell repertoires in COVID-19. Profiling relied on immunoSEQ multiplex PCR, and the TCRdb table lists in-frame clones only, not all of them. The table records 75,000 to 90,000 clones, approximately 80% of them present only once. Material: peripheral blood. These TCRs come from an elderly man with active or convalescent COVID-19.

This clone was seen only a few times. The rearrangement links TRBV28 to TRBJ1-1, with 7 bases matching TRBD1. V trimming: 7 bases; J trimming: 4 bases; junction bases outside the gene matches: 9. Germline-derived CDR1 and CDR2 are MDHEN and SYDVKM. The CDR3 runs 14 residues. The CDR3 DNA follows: TGTGCCAGCACAAGACAGGGTAGGGGCACTGAAGCTTTCTTT. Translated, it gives CASTRQGRGTEAFF.

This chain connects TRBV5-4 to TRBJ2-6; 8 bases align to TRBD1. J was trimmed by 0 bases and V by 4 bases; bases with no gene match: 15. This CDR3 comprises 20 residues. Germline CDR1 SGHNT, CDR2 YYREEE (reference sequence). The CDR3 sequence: CASSGPGTGGVNSGANVLTF. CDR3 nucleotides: TGTGCCAGCAGCGGTCCCGGGACAGGAGGGGTCAACTCTGGGGCCAACGTCCTGACTTTC.

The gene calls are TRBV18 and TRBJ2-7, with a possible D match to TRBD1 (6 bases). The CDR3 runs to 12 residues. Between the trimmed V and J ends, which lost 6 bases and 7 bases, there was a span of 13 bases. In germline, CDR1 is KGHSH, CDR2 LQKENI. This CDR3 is CASSSQGAEQYV. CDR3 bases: TGTGCCAGCTCTTCACAGGGTGCAGAGCAGTACGTC.